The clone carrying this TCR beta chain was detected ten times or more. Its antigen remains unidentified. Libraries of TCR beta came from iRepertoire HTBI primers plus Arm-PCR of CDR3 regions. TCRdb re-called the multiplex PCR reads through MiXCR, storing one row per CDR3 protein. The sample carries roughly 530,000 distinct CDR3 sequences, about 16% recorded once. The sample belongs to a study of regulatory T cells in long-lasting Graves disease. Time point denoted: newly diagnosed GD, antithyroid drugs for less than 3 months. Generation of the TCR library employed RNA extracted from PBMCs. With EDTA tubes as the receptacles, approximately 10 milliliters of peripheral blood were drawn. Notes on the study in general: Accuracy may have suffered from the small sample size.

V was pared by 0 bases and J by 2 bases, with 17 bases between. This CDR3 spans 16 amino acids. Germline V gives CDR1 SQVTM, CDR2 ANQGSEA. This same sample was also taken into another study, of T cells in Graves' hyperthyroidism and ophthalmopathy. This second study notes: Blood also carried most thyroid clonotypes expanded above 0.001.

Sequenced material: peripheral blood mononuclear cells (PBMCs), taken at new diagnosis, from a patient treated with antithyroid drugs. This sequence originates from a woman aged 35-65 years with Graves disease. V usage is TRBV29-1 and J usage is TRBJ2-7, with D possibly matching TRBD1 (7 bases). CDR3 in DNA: TGCAGCGTTGAAGATAGGGGCGGGACAGTCCCCTACGAGCAGTACTTC. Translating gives CSVEDRGGTVPYEQYF.